This T cell receptor (beta chain) was found in a study of T cell responses to AZD1222 COVID-19 vaccine. It was second doses at about 4 or about 12 weeks that were pooled. This clone was picked up a small number of times. Its antigen is not known. TCRdb's table, derived via immunoSEQ multiplex PCR, lists solely in-frame clones and lacks some. The sample consists of roughly 150,000 clones, roughly 91% of them appearing once. Study-wide results and limits: No repertoire was sampled before or during the peak T cell response, only after it. In a largely white British group with more females than males, clonal diversity was possibly underestimated. Spike-specific TCR breadth and depth rose after two AZD1222 doses.

This CDR3 has 14 amino acids. The J segment lost 4 bases and the V segment lost 6 bases, leaving 5 bases of the junction unmatched. Germline lookup yields CDR1 MNHEY and CDR2 SVGAGI. The TCR was taken from an adult who received the AZD1222 COVID-19 vaccine. The input for sequencing was peripheral blood, taken 28 days after the second AZD1222 dose. This chain links TRBV6-5 with TRBJ1-3; 8 bases are a match to TRBD1. The CDR3 region is CASRRDRSGNTIYF. DNA of the CDR3: TGTGCCAGCAGGAGGGACAGGAGCGGAAACACCATATATTTT.